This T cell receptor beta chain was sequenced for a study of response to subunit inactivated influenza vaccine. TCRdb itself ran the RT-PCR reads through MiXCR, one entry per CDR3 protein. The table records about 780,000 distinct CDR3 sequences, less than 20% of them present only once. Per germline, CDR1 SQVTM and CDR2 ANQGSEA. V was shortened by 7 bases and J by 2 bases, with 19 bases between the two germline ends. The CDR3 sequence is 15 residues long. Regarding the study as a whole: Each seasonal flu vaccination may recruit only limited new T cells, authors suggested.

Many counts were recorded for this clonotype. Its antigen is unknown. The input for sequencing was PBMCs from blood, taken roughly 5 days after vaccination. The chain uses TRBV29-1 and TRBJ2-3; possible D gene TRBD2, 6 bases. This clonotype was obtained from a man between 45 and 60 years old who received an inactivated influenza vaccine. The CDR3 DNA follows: TGCAGCGCCGCTAAGCTAGCGTACTTCACAGATACGCAGTATTTT. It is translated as CSAAKLAYFTDTQYF.